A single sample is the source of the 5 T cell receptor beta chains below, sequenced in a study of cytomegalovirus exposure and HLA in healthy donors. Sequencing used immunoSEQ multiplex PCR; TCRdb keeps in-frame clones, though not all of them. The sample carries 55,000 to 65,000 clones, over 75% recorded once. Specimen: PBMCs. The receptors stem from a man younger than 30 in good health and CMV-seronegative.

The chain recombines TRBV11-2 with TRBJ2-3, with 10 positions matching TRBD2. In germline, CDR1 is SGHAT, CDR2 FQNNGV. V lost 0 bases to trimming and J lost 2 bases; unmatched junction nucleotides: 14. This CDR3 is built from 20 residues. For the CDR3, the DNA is TGTGCCAGCAGCTTAGAACTTCGCAGTCTAGCGGGGGACTCCACAGATACGCAGTATTTT. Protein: CASSLELRSLAGDSTDTQYF.

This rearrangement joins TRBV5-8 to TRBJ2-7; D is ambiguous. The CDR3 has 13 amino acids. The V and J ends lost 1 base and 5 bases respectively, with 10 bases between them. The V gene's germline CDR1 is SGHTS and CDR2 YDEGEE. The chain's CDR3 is CASSLLSENEQYF. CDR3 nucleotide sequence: TGTGCCAGCAGCTTGCTGTCCGAGAACGAGCAGTACTTC. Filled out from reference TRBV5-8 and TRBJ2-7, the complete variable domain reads EAGVTQSPTHLIKTRGQQATLRCSPISGHTSVYWYQQALGLGLQFLLWYDEGEERNRGNFPPRFSGRQFPNYSSELNVNALELEDSALYLCASSLLSENEQYFGPGTRLTVT.

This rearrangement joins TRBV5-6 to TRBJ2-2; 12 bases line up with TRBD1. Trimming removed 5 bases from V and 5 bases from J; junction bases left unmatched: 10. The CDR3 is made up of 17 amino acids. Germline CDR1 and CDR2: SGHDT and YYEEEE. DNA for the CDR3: TGTGCCAGCAGTCGGGACAGGGGGCTTGGGCGGACCGGGGAGCTGTTTTTT. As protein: CASSRDRGLGRTGELFF.

For the CDR3, the DNA is TGTGCCAGCACCACTGGGACAGGAACACGCGGCGCGCAGTATTTT. This sequence encodes CASTTGTGTRGAQYF. V usage is TRBV5-6 and J usage is TRBJ2-3, with 8 bases matching TRBD1. Germline V lookup: CDR1 SGHDT, CDR2 YYEEEE. The V and J ends lost 6 bases and 10 bases, in that order; junction bases with no gene match: 16. This CDR3 has 15 residues.

The CDR3 is CASRAGTLNEKLFF. The DNA for the CDR3 is TGTGCCAGCAGGGCCGGGACACTCAATGAAAAACTGTTTTTT. This sequence joins TRBV2 and TRBJ1-4; TRBD1 might be the D (6 bases). Trimming left V 6 bases short and J 5 bases short, with 13 bases between. This CDR3 is built from 14 residues. Germline-derived CDR1 and CDR2 are SNHLY and FYNNEI.